A selection of T cell receptor beta chains follows, all from one sample in a study of blood T cells in healthy people across ages. TCRdb re-called the 5' RACE reads through MiXCR, storing one row per CDR3 protein. The table lists hundreds of thousands of distinct CDR3 sequences, approximately 60% of them singletons, with about a quarter in the top ten. The material sequenced was blood. Receptors were obtained from a man aged 40-49 years in good health. CDR3s include the opening cysteine and the closing phenylalanine or tryptophan. The D gene is left open where the match is weak. Clone size is stated in some rows and not others, as once, few, many or a class when expanded.

. | TRBJ2-5 | . | TRBV20-1 | TGCAGTGCTAGAGATAGGGCGGGGACCCGACAAGAGACCCAGTACTTC | CSARDRAGTRQETQYF
TRBD1 | TRBJ1-2 | once | TRBV7-9 | TGTGCCAGCAGCTACCGGGACAGGGGATGGCATGGCTACACCTTC | CASSYRDRGWHGYTF
TRBD2 | TRBJ2-7 | . | TRBV9 | TGTGCCAGCAGCGTAGGTCCAGCGGGAGGGTCCTACGAGCAGTACTTC | CASSVGPAGGSYEQYF
. | TRBJ1-1 | . | TRBV7-2 | TGTGCCAGCAGCTCGAGGGGGGCAGGGGAGGGTACCACTGAAGCTTTCTTT | CASSSRGAGEGTTEAFF
TRBD2 | TRBJ2-5 | . | TRBV9 | TGTGCCAGCAGCGTCGGGACTAGCGGGGCGCGCCAAGAGACCCAGTACTTC | CASSVGTSGARQETQYF
TRBD1 | TRBJ1-4 | . | TRBV10-3 | TGTGCCATCAGTCCCGGACAGGGAATGGCTAATGAAAAACTGTTTTTT | CAISPGQGMANEKLFF
. | TRBJ2-3 | few | TRBV7-9 | TGTGCCAGCAGCTCCCGGGACGGCACATCGCGGGATACGCAGTATTTT | CASSSRDGTSRDTQYF
TRBD2 | TRBJ2-5 | . | TRBV6-1 | TGTGCCATCAAGCGAGCGGGAGATTGGGAGACCCAGTACTTC | CAIKRAGDWETQYF
TRBD1 | TRBJ2-3 | . | TRBV6-1 | TGTGCCAGCAGTGAATTTGGGACAGGAAGGGAGTATTTT | CASSEFGTGREYF
TRBD2 | TRBJ2-5 | . | TRBV12-3/TRBV12-4 | TGTGCCAGCAGTATAAAAACTGGACTAGCGGGAGCTTCGCCCCAGTACTTC | CASSIKTGLAGASPQYF
. | TRBJ2-7 | . | TRBV7-2 | TGTGCCAGCAGCTTCCAAAGGTCCTACGAGCAGTACTTC | CASSFQRSYEQYF
. | TRBJ2-7 | few | TRBV6-2/TRBV6-3 | TGTGCCAGCACCACTCGGGCGCGGGACCCCTACGAGCAGTACTTC | CASTTRARDPYEQYF
. | TRBJ2-1 | . | TRBV12-3/TRBV12-4 | TGTGCCAGCACCTTTCCGGGGCAGTATGAGCAGTTCTTC | CASTFPGQYEQFF
. | TRBJ1-6 | . | TRBV5-1 | TGCGCCAGCAGCGCCTCAGGGGATTCACCCCTCCACTTT | CASSASGDSPLHF
TRBD2 | TRBJ2-7 | . | TRBV10-3 | TGTGCCCCATCAGGCGCGTTCCTAGCGGGAGTCGGCGAGCAGTACTTC | CAPSGAFLAGVGEQYF
. | TRBJ1-5 | . | TRBV20-1 | TGCAGTGCTCACCAGGGAAGCAAGCCCCAGCATTTT | CSAHQGSKPQHF
. | TRBJ2-3 | . | TRBV4-1 | TGCGCCAGCAGCCAAGTTCTGAACGACGAGCAGTATTTT | CASSQVLNDEQYF